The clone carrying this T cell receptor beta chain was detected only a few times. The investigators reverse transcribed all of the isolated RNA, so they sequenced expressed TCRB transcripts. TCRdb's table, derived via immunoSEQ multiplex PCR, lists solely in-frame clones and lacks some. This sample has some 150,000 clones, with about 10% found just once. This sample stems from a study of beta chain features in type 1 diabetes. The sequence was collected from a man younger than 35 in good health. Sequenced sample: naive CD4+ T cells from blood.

The CDR3 sequence: CASSETANYGYTF. The CDR3 coding sequence is TGTGCCAGCAGTGAGACAGCTAACTATGGCTACACCTTC. This sequence joins TRBV25-1 and TRBJ1-2; tentatively, D is TRBD1 (5 bases). CDR3 length equals 13 residues. The V gene's germline CDR1 is MGHDK and CDR2 SYGVNS. Trimming stripped 3 bases from V and 0 bases from J, with 5 bases between.